One sample yielded the 22 T cell receptor beta chains listed below, sequenced in a study of blood T cell repertoires in COVID-19. The protocol was immunoSEQ multiplex PCR, while the TCRdb copy is restricted to in-frame clones and leaves out a portion. The sample carries roughly 330,000 clones, around 87% recorded once. The sample was PBMCs or T cells enriched from blood (not recorded which). The source is a woman in her thirties who had recovered from COVID-19.

This clone has only one observation. V gene TRBV24-1 combines with J gene TRBJ1-2, with D perhaps TRBD1 (6 bases). V lost 5 bases to trimming and J lost 4 bases, with 13 bases between them. Per germline, CDR1 KGHDR and CDR2 SFDVKD. This CDR3 contains 14 residues. The chain's CDR3 is CATSARGFSYGYTF. CDR3 nucleotide sequence: TGTGCCACCAGTGCCAGGGGTTTTTCCTATGGCTACACCTTC.

J is TRBJ2-3 and V is TRBV3-1 (or the pseudogene TRBV3-2), with TRBD2 matching 9 bases. V lost 4 bases to trimming and J lost 10 bases; unmatched junction nucleotides: 9. This CDR3 region has 14 residues. CDR1 is LGHDT and CDR2 is YNNKEL in the germline V gene (reference sequence). The CDR3 reads CASSRQAGGPAQYF. CDR3 nucleotide sequence: TGTGCCAGCAGCCGCCAAGCGGGGGGCCCAGCGCAGTATTTT.

Note on this clone: The identical CDR3 is also encoded by other nucleotide sequences in the sample. The chain carries TRBV19 and TRBJ1-1; a weak D match, TRBD1 (5 bases). The CDR3 consists of 13 residues. In germline, CDR1 is LNHDA, CDR2 SQIVND (reference sequence). Trimming removed 1 base at V and 4 bases at J, with 7 bases between. The CDR3 nucleotides read TGTGCCAGTAGTATAGGGAGGGGCACTGAAGCTTTCTTT. It encodes CASSIGRGTEAFF. Full variable domain (outside the CDR3, taken from reference TRBV19 and TRBJ1-1): DGGITQSPKYLFRKEGQNVTLSCEQNLNHDAMYWYRQDPGQGLRLIYYSQIVNDFQKGDIAEGYSVSREKKESFPLTVTSAQKNPTAFYLCASSIGRGTEAFFGQGTRLTVV.

This clone came up a few times. The chain couples TRBV6-4 to TRBJ1-2, with 8 bases that match TRBD1. Per germline, CDR1 MRHNA and CDR2 SNTAGT. The J segment lost 4 bases and the V segment lost 5 bases, leaving 9 bases of the junction unmatched. CDR3 length equals 15 residues. CDR3 in amino acids: CASSSTGTGLYGYTF. The CDR3 DNA sequence: TGTGCCAGCAGTTCTACCGGGACAGGCCTCTATGGCTACACCTTC.

This clone was observed once. CDR3 nucleotides: TGTGCCAGCAGCGTTGGACAGGGGTTCGCTGGCTACACCTTC. Protein: CASSVGQGFAGYTF. The rearrangement uses TRBV5-4 and TRBJ1-2; 9 bases map to TRBD1. This CDR3 is built from 14 residues. Germline V lookup: CDR1 SGHNT, CDR2 YYREEE (reference sequence). The ends lost 4 bases at V and 7 bases at J; junction bases unmatched: 8.

CDR3 loop: CASSIGTVNTGELFF. The CDR3 nucleotides are TGTGCCAGTAGTATAGGAACGGTGAACACCGGGGAGCTGTTTTTT. V usage is TRBV19 and J usage is TRBJ2-2; D remains ambiguous. Germline CDR1 reads LNHDA; CDR2 reads SQIVND (reference sequence). The V and J ends lost 1 base and 1 base respectively, with 7 bases between them. The CDR3 totals 15 residues.

The sample holds a few counts of this clone. The chain carries TRBV30 and TRBJ2-2, with D possibly TRBD2 on 8 matching bases. CDR3 length equals 15 residues. Germline loops: CDR1 GTSNPN, CDR2 SVGIG (reference sequence). The V gene lost 2 bases and the J gene lost 5 bases, with 15 bases spanning the gap. The CDR3: CAWSSGGQLTGELFF. CDR3 nucleotides: TGTGCCTGGAGTAGCGGGGGACAGTTGACCGGGGAGCTGTTTTTT. Combining the CDR3 with reference TRBV30 and TRBJ2-2 gives the whole variable domain SQTIHQWPATLVQPVGSPLSLECTVEGTSNPNLYWYRQAAGRGLQLLFYSVGIGQISSEVPQNLSASRPQDRQFILSSKKLLLSDSGFYLCAWSSGGQLTGELFFGEGSRLTVL.

The CDR3 sequence: CASSSEAGGLYGYTF. The CDR3 DNA follows: TGTGCCAGCAGCTCCGAAGCAGGGGGGTTATATGGCTACACCTTC. The J gene is TRBJ1-2, the V gene TRBV7-6; 7 bases are shared with TRBD1. The ends lost 4 bases at V and 5 bases at J; junction bases unmatched: 10. Germline values: CDR1 SGHVS, CDR2 FNYEAQ. The CDR3 consists of 15 residues.

The chain employs TRBV5-4 and TRBJ2-7; tentatively, D is TRBD2 (6 bases). This CDR3 is built from 14 residues. Trimming stripped 4 bases from V and 2 bases from J, with 13 bases between. Germline assignment: CDR1 SGHNT and CDR2 YYREEE (reference sequence). The DNA for the CDR3 is TGTGCCAGCAGCAGGCGGGGAGTGACCTACGAGCAGTACTTC. This sequence encodes CASSRRGVTYEQYF.

As to this clone: Other nucleotide sequences from this sample produce the same CDR3. The CDR3 here is CASSLGAGGTEAFF. DNA of the CDR3: TGTGCCAGCAGCTTAGGGGCAGGCGGGACTGAAGCTTTCTTT. The V and J genes are TRBV7-2 and TRBJ1-1; D gene unclear. Germline V lookup: CDR1 SGHTA, CDR2 FQGNSA. There are 14 residues in the CDR3. With 1 base removed from V and 5 bases from J, the gap between germline ends came to 11 bases.

The chain is built from TRBV28 and TRBJ1-6; the D is unclear. Germline V lookup: CDR1 MDHEN, CDR2 SYDVKM. The CDR3 spans 18 residues. Trimming pared 1 base from V and 0 bases from J, leaving 13 bases between. The DNA for the CDR3 is TGTGCCAGCAGTTTATCGTTAGTGCGGATCTCCTATAATTCACCCCTCCACTTT. It encodes CASSLSLVRISYNSPLHF.

The V gene is TRBV5-1, the J gene TRBJ2-3, with TRBD2 as a possible D gene (7 bases). CDR1 is SGHRS and CDR2 is YFSETQ in the germline V gene. Trimming took 0 bases from V and 4 from J, leaving 12 bases between them. This CDR3 is built from 15 residues. CDR3 bases: TGCGCCAGCAGCTTGGTCGGCGGGGGCCCAGATACGCAGTATTTT. Translated: CASSLVGGGPDTQYF.

The CDR3 reads CASSLGAGNNSPLHF. CDR3 in DNA: TGTGCCAGCAGCTTAGGGGCGGGGAATAATTCACCCCTCCACTTT. The V gene is TRBV7-2, the J gene TRBJ1-6; no reliable D call. The CDR3 sequence is 15 residues long. Germline V gene lookup returns CDR1 SGHTA and CDR2 FQGNSA. V was trimmed by 1 base and J by 5 bases, leaving 9 bases between them. The complete variable domain, with remaining parts taken from reference TRBV7-2 and TRBJ1-6, reads GAGVSQSPSNKVTEKGKDVELRCDPISGHTALYWYRQSLGQGLEFLIYFQGNSAPDKSGLPSDRFSAERTGGSVSTLTIQRTQQEDSAVYLCASSLGAGNNSPLHFGNGTRLTVT.

The chain recombines TRBV3-1 (or the pseudogene TRBV3-2) with TRBJ2-1, with 8 bases matching TRBD2. V shed 0 bases and J 7 bases; nucleotides not matched to a gene: 11. From germline, CDR1 is LGHDT and CDR2 YNNKEL (reference sequence). CDR3 size: 17 residues. CDR3 nucleotide sequence: TGTGCCAGCAGCCAAGATCTAGGAGTAGCGGGGAGAAATGAGCAGTTCTTC. Protein sequence: CASSQDLGVAGRNEQFF.

The gene calls are TRBV28 and TRBJ2-1; no definite D call. V was clipped by 5 bases and J by 0 bases, with 11 bases between them. This CDR3 is 15 amino acids long. Germline lookup yields CDR1 MDHEN and CDR2 SYDVKM. The CDR3 sequence: CASSKFRTSYNEQFF. Here the CDR3 DNA reads TGTGCCAGCAGTAAATTCAGAACCTCCTACAATGAGCAGTTCTTC.

The chain employs TRBV7-9 and TRBJ1-6, with TRBD1 matching 9 bases. Germline CDR1 reads SEHNR; CDR2 reads FQNEAQ (reference sequence). The CDR3 extends over 15 amino acids. V lost 5 bases and J lost 7; bases outside the gene matches: 6. The CDR3 reads CASSRGTGNNSPLHF. CDR3 nucleotides: TGTGCCAGCAGCCGGGGGACAGGGAACAATTCACCCCTCCACTTT.

This chain links TRBV11-2 with TRBJ1-4; D unresolved. Germline V CDR1 and CDR2: SGHAT, FQNNGV. Trimming took off 4 bases at V and 6 bases at J, with 18 bases between the two ends. This CDR3 comprises 16 residues. This CDR3 reads CASSSFIERRDEKLFF. CDR3 in DNA: TGTGCCAGCAGCTCATTCATCGAGAGAAGAGATGAAAAACTGTTTTTT.

The sample holds a few counts of this clone. The chain carries TRBV7-9 and TRBJ1-2; 7 bases fit TRBD1. The CDR3 runs to 10 residues. V lost 11 bases and J lost 8; bases outside the gene matches: 5. Germline V lookup: CDR1 SEHNR, CDR2 FQNEAQ (reference sequence). The CDR3 is CAGQEGGYTF. For the CDR3, the DNA is TGTGCCGGACAGGAAGGGGGCTACACCTTC.

The chain combines TRBV10-3 with TRBJ1-5, with TRBD1 as a possible D gene (6 bases). V was trimmed by 10 bases and J by 4 bases, leaving 14 bases between them. This CDR3 contains 13 residues. Germline V CDR1 and CDR2: ENHRY, SYGVKD. The DNA of the CDR3 is TGTGCCACTCATCGGGACACTAATCAGCCCCAGCATTTT. It encodes CATHRDTNQPQHF.

V gene TRBV9 combines with J gene TRBJ1-5; D uncertain. Germline V CDR1 and CDR2: SGDLS, YYNGEE. Trimming left V 0 bases short and J 6 bases short, with 13 bases between. There are 15 residues in the CDR3. The CDR3 sequence is CASSVGTSVSQPQHF. DNA for the CDR3: TGTGCCAGCAGCGTAGGTACCTCCGTCAGTCAGCCCCAGCATTTT.

V and J are TRBV5-4 and TRBJ1-1, with D perhaps matching TRBD1 (5 bases). CDR1 SGHNT and CDR2 YYREEE come from the germline V gene (reference sequence). Trimming took 4 bases from V and 1 from J, leaving 8 bases between them. This CDR3 has 13 amino acids. DNA of the CDR3: TGTGCCAGCAGCCCTCAGGGGAACACTGAAGCTTTCTTT. It specifies CASSPQGNTEAFF.

This chain uses TRBV11-2 with TRBJ1-2; D is unclear. This CDR3 spans 15 amino acids. The V and J ends lost 5 bases and 0 bases respectively, with 13 bases between them. The germline CDR1 and CDR2 sequences are SGHAT and FQNNGV. Here the CDR3 DNA reads TGTGCCAGCAGCCCATTTGTCGGTACTAACTATGGCTACACCTTC. The encoded protein is CASSPFVGTNYGYTF.